These 20 T cell receptor beta chains came from one sample sequenced in a study of identifying expanded T cells in peripheral blood (dated by TCRdb to the late 2010s). Library construction relied on the immunoSEQ multiplex PCR assay. This is the immuneACCESS table as TCRdb keeps it, with only in-frame sequences that have V and J called. A part of the clones is gone; compared with another copy, unresolved V genes explain less than half, and the rest is unexplained. In this sample the table shows fewer than 80,000 clones, over 80% of which occur a single time. The ten largest clones add up to over 15% of the sample. Sequencing was carried out using blood. The receptors here all came from a person aged 18 to 70 in good health.

The chain links TRBV7-2 to TRBJ2-3, with a weak D call TRBD2 (6 bases). The V gene's germline CDR1 is SGHTA and CDR2 FQGNSA. The CDR3 sequence is 15 residues long. V was trimmed by 5 bases and J by 1 base, leaving 13 bases between them. CDR3 residues: CASSPGVIGTDTQYF. CDR3 DNA: TGTGCCAGCAGCCCGGGGGTTATTGGCACAGATACGCAGTATTTT.

This chain joins TRBV7-2 and TRBJ2-7; 11 bases are a match to TRBD2. Per germline, CDR1 SGHTA and CDR2 FQGNSA. The CDR3 covers 16 residues. V shed 0 bases, J shed 7 bases, and the junction held 8 bases outside the gene matches. The CDR3 here is CASSLAWPLAGEEQYF. The CDR3 bases are TGTGCCAGCAGCTTAGCTTGGCCACTAGCGGGAGAAGAGCAGTACTTC. The full variable domain, completed using reference TRBV7-2 and TRBJ2-7, is GAGVSQSPSNKVTEKGKDVELRCDPISGHTALYWYRQSLGQGLEFLIYFQGNSAPDKSGLPSDRFSAERTGGSVSTLTIQRTQQEDSAVYLCASSLAWPLAGEEQYFGPGTRLTVT.

J is TRBJ2-3 and V is TRBV30, with D unclear. Trimming took 2 bases from V and 0 from J, leaving 12 bases between them. This CDR3 has 15 residues. Germline-derived CDR1 and CDR2 are GTSNPN and SVGIG (reference sequence). CDR3 nucleotides: TGTGCCTGGAGTAAACTGGGCGGTAGCACAGATACGCAGTATTTT. Its translation: CAWSKLGGSTDTQYF. Full variable domain (missing parts from reference TRBV30 and TRBJ2-3): SQTIHQWPATLVQPVGSPLSLECTVEGTSNPNLYWYRQAAGRGLQLLFYSVGIGQISSEVPQNLSASRPQDRQFILSSKKLLLSDSGFYLCAWSKLGGSTDTQYFGPGTRLTVL.

This rearrangement joins TRBV5-4 to TRBJ2-7; TRBD1 might be the D (5 bases). Looked up from germline, CDR1 is SGHNT and CDR2 is YYREEE (reference sequence). The CDR3 sequence is 14 residues long. V gave up 4 bases and J gave up 2 bases, with 13 bases separating them. The CDR3 DNA is TGTGCCAGCAGCCCCAGGGCAGCACCCTACGAGCAGTACTTC. Translated, it gives CASSPRAAPYEQYF.

The V gene is TRBV19, the J gene TRBJ2-3; D uncertain. The V gene lost 10 bases and the J gene lost 1 base, with 15 bases spanning the gap. In germline, CDR1 is LNHDA, CDR2 SQIVND (reference sequence). CDR3 length: 14 residues. CDR3 nucleotides: TGTGCCACTCGGCCCACCCACGGCACAGATACGCAGTATTTT. Protein product: CATRPTHGTDTQYF.

The V gene is TRBV9, the J gene TRBJ2-3; TRBD2 matches 15 bases. The CDR3 is 17 amino acids. The germline gives CDR1 SGDLS, CDR2 YYNGEE. Trimming took 4 bases from V and 3 from J; bases not matched to a gene: 6. In nucleotides, the CDR3 is TGTGCCAGCAGCTTCCGGACTAGCGGGAGGGGAACAGATACGCAGTATTTT. Its protein product is CASSFRTSGRGTDTQYF.

The J gene is TRBJ1-4, the V gene TRBV6-1; no clear D gene. The CDR3 extends over 17 amino acids. CDR1 is MNHNS, CDR2 SASEGT, per germline. The V end lost 3 bases, the J end lost 3 bases, and 17 bases lay between the germline ends. CDR3 sequence: CASSDQEGRVANEKLFF. The CDR3 DNA reads as TGTGCCAGCAGTGATCAAGAAGGGAGGGTTGCTAATGAAAAACTGTTTTTT.

V and J are TRBV27 and TRBJ1-1; 11 nucleotides line up with TRBD1. This CDR3 spans 14 amino acids. Trimming cost V 6 bases and J 4 bases; bases outside gene matches: 4. Germline assignment: CDR1 MNHEY and CDR2 SMNVEV (reference sequence). The CDR3 DNA reads as TGTGCCAGCAGGAGGGACAGGGGGGTCACTGAAGCTTTCTTT. Translating gives CASRRDRGVTEAFF.

The chain carries TRBV11-2 and TRBJ2-1, with a weak D call TRBD2 (5 bases). Germline CDR1 reads SGHAT; CDR2 reads FQNNGV. The length of the CDR3 is 17 residues. V was clipped by 4 bases and J by 5 bases, with 21 bases between them. CDR3 in DNA: TGTGCCAGCAGCTCCTCTTGGACTCCCCCGGGCCACAATGAGCAGTTCTTC. Amino acid sequence: CASSSSWTPPGHNEQFF.

The V gene is TRBV21-1, the J gene TRBJ2-7; TRBD2 reflects the table's D call only, with no check against the DNA. TRBV21-1 constitutes a pseudogene. The CDR3 is 18 amino acids. This CDR3 is CASSRGLAGPLCSYEQYF. The CDR3 nucleotides read TGTGCCAGCAGCAGAGGACTAGCGGGACCTCTATGTTCCTACGAGCAGTACTTC.

The rearrangement links TRBV9 to TRBJ2-3; 14 bases fit TRBD2. The V gene end was trimmed by 4 bases and the J gene end by 3 bases; junction bases not matched to a gene: 7. The CDR3 consists of 17 residues. The germline CDR1 and CDR2 sequences are SGDLS and YYNGEE. CDR3 region: CASSTHGTSGSTDTQYF. The CDR3 DNA is TGTGCCAGCAGCACCCACGGGACTAGCGGGAGTACAGATACGCAGTATTTT.

J is TRBJ2-5 and V is TRBV6-1; D is unclear. With 2 bases removed from V and 5 bases from J, the gap between germline ends came to 9 bases. The CDR3 is 13 amino acids. CDR1 and CDR2 (germline): MNHNS, SASEGT. CDR3 nucleotide sequence: TGTGCCAGCAGTGAATTAAGGTCGGAGACCCAGTACTTC. This gives the protein CASSELRSETQYF.

This chain joins TRBV14 and TRBJ1-2; TRBD1 is a possible D gene (5 bases). Germline V gene data show CDR1 as SGHDN and CDR2 as FVKESK. Trimming removed 5 bases at V and 5 bases at J, with 12 bases between. CDR3 length: 13 residues. For the CDR3, the DNA is TGTGCCAGCAGCAATTATCAGGGATATGGCTACACCTTC. It encodes CASSNYQGYGYTF.

The chain is built from TRBV5-1 and TRBJ2-2, with unresolved D. The germline V gene encodes CDR1 SGHRS and CDR2 YFSETQ. This CDR3 has 16 amino acids. Trimming left V 1 base short and J 6 bases short, with 16 bases between. The CDR3 coding sequence is TGCGCCAGCAGCTTGAATGAGGCTGGAACCGCCGGGGAGCTGTTTTTT. Residues: CASSLNEAGTAGELFF.

The J gene is TRBJ2-2, the V gene TRBV6-1; TRBD1 might be the D (6 bases). The CDR3 has 15 amino acids. The V end was cut by 5 bases, the J end by 1 base, with 11 bases between. Germline CDR1 MNHNS, CDR2 SASEGT. CDR3 loop: CASSTGTQNTGELFF. The CDR3 DNA is TGTGCCAGCAGTACCGGGACACAGAACACCGGGGAGCTGTTTTTT.

On this clone: Different DNA sequences within this sample yield the same CDR3. The chain couples TRBV18 to TRBJ1-3, with unresolved D. CDR3 length equals 14 residues. Germline V gene sequence: CDR1 KGHSH, CDR2 LQKENI. The V and J ends lost 1 base and 2 bases respectively, with 6 bases between them. The CDR3 sequence: CASSPQGAGNTIYF. The CDR3 coding sequence is TGTGCCAGCTCACCACAAGGAGCTGGAAACACCATATATTTT.

A single count supports this clone. The V gene is TRBV5-4, the J gene TRBJ2-1; TRBD1 matches at 10 bases. From germline, CDR1 is SGHNT and CDR2 YYREEE (reference sequence). V trimming: 4 bases; J trimming: 10 bases; junction bases outside the gene matches: 17. This CDR3 spans 17 amino acids. The CDR3 sequence is CASSPPGPGQGSSEQFF. The CDR3 DNA reads TGTGCCAGCAGCCCCCCCGGCCCGGGACAGGGGAGTAGCGAGCAGTTCTTC.

This clone was recorded a few times. The CDR3 is CASSPRGGLVNTGELFF. The CDR3 DNA follows: TGTGCCAGCAGTCCCAGAGGGGGGCTAGTGAACACCGGGGAGCTGTTTTTT. The rearrangement joins TRBV27 to TRBJ2-2, with D perhaps given as TRBD1 or TRBD2 (6 bases each). CDR1 is MNHEY and CDR2 is SMNVEV in the germline V gene (reference sequence). V lost 5 bases, J lost 1 base, and 17 bases lay in between. CDR3 size: 17 residues.

The rearrangement uses TRBV11-2 and TRBJ2-1; 8 bases map to TRBD2. The CDR3 has 19 amino acids. Per the germline V gene, CDR1 is SGHAT and CDR2 is FQNNGV. V lost 5 bases and J lost 5; bases outside the gene matches: 20. The CDR3 loop is CASSTRWGSGERGHNEQFF. CDR3 DNA: TGTGCCAGCAGCACTAGGTGGGGTAGCGGGGAGAGGGGACACAATGAGCAGTTCTTC.

This chain links TRBV7-2 with TRBJ2-5; no clear D. Trimming stripped 1 base from V and 2 bases from J, with 11 bases between. The CDR3 extends over 15 amino acids. Germline CDR1 is SGHTA and CDR2 is FQGNSA. Here the CDR3 reads CASSLGAAHQETQYF. DNA for the CDR3: TGTGCCAGCAGCTTAGGTGCGGCACATCAAGAGACCCAGTACTTC.